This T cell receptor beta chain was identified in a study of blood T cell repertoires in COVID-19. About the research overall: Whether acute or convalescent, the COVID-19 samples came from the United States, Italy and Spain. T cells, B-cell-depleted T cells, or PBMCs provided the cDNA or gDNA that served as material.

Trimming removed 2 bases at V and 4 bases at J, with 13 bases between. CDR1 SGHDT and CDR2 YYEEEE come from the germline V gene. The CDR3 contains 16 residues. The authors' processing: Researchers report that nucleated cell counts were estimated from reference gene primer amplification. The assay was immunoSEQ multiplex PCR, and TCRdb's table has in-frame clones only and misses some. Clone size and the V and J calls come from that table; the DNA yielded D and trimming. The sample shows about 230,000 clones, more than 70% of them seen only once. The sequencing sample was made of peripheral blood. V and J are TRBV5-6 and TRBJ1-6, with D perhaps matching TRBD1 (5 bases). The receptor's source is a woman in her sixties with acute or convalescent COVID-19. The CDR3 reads CASSFGVGAYNSPLHF. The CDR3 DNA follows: TGTGCCAGCAGCTTTGGTGTAGGGGCATATAATTCACCCCTCCACTTT. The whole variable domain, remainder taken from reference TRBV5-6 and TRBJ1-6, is DAGVTQSPTHLIKTRGQQVTLRCSPKSGHDTVSWYQQALGQGPQFIFQYYEEEERQRGNFPDRFSGHQFPNYSSELNVNALLLGDSALYLCASSFGVGAYNSPLHFGNGTRLTVT.